These 20 T cell receptor beta chains were sequenced from one sample in a study of shared T cell receptors in the human thymus. Clones were sequenced by immunoSEQ multiplex PCR, and TCRdb holds only the in-frame ones, with some missing. The sample records about 660,000 clones, roughly 86% being singletons. This sample was shared with a second study, whose subject was human thymus T cells.

Sequencing input: thymocytes. These TCRs come from a boy under two years old with a congenital heart defect.

The chain is built from TRBV2 and TRBJ1-1; possible D gene TRBD1, 5 bases. With 4 bases removed from V and 1 base from J, the gap between germline ends came to 7 bases. The germline V gene has CDR1 SNHLY and CDR2 FYNNEI. The CDR3 runs 13 residues. CDR3 amino acids: CASSGQKNTEAFF. Here the CDR3 DNA reads TGTGCCAGCAGTGGACAGAAGAACACTGAAGCTTTCTTT.

The J gene is TRBJ2-3, the V gene TRBV27; TRBD2 might be the D (5 bases). Trimming left V 8 bases short and J 4 bases short, with 22 bases between. Germline V lookup: CDR1 MNHEY, CDR2 SMNVEV (reference sequence). This CDR3 contains 16 residues. The CDR3: CASSKEGVGRADTQYF. DNA of the CDR3: TGTGCCAGCTCCAAAGAGGGTGTAGGAAGGGCAGATACGCAGTATTTT.

This rearrangement joins TRBV10-3 to TRBJ1-2; 7 bases are shared with TRBD1. V shed 7 bases, J shed 4 bases, and the junction held 6 bases outside the gene matches. CDR1 ENHRY and CDR2 SYGVKD come from the germline V gene. The CDR3 has 13 residues. The CDR3 DNA reads as TGTGCCATCACCGGCCGGGACAGCTATGGCTACACCTTC. Residues: CAITGRDSYGYTF.

The chain employs TRBV4-1 and TRBJ1-1, with TRBD1 matching over 8 bases. The CDR3 extends over 16 amino acids. The germline V gene encodes CDR1 MGHRA and CDR2 YSYEKL. Trimming cost V 4 bases and J 6 bases; bases outside gene matches: 13. The CDR3 nucleotides read TGCGCCAGCAGCCCTCCAAGGATTCAGGGGGCGGCTGAAGCTTTCTTT. As protein: CASSPPRIQGAAEAFF.

The chain joins TRBV5-5 to TRBJ1-1, with TRBD1 matching over 10 bases. J was trimmed by 1 base and V by 4 bases; bases with no gene match: 10. Germline V gene sequence: CDR1 SGHKS, CDR2 YYEKEE (reference sequence). This CDR3 is 17 amino acids long. The CDR3 nucleotides read TGTGCCAGCAGCCCGGGGGGGGACAGGGGCAAGAACACTGAAGCTTTCTTT. It translates to CASSPGGDRGKNTEAFF.

The chain links TRBV19 to TRBJ2-7; D remains ambiguous. The CDR3 length is 16 residues. Germline-derived CDR1 and CDR2 are LNHDA and SQIVND (reference sequence). V was shortened by 3 bases and J by 2 bases, with 17 bases between the two germline ends. CDR3 sequence reads: CASSIRTGDGTYEQYF. The CDR3 coding sequence is TGTGCCAGTAGTATTAGAACGGGTGACGGAACCTACGAGCAGTACTTC.

This rearrangement joins TRBV14 to TRBJ2-3; 7 bases are a match to TRBD1. Losses at the gene ends were 2 bases for V and 0 bases for J; bases not matched to a gene: 2. Germline V gene lookup returns CDR1 SGHDN and CDR2 FVKESK. The CDR3 spans 15 residues. The DNA of the CDR3 is TGTGCCAGCAGCCAACGGGACAGTAGCACAGATACGCAGTATTTT. Its translation: CASSQRDSSTDTQYF.

The chain employs TRBV2 and TRBJ2-7; D might be TRBD2 (6 bases). Per germline, CDR1 SNHLY and CDR2 FYNNEI. V lost 7 bases, J lost 2 bases, and 12 bases lay in between. The CDR3 extends over 13 amino acids. Here the CDR3 DNA reads TGTGCCAGCATGATGACTAGAGCCTACGAGCAGTACTTC. This translates into CASMMTRAYEQYF.

The chain has TRBV6-1 and TRBJ1-5; D unclear. CDR1 is MNHNS, CDR2 SASEGT, per germline. CDR3 length: 11 residues. Trimming cost V 2 bases and J 6 bases, with 2 bases left between them. The CDR3 sequence: CASSELQPQHF. The CDR3, as DNA: TGTGCCAGCAGTGAACTTCAGCCCCAGCATTTT.

The rearrangement links TRBV2 to TRBJ2-1; D not resolved. The V gene lost 7 bases and the J gene lost 1 base, with 14 bases spanning the gap. Germline V gene lookup returns CDR1 SNHLY and CDR2 FYNNEI. The CDR3 spans 15 residues. The DNA for the CDR3 is TGTGCCAGCATCCTCCTTGTCGGTTCCTACAATGAGCAGTTCTTC. Protein: CASILLVGSYNEQFF.

V and J are TRBV27 and TRBJ2-6; D may be TRBD1 (5 bases). In germline, CDR1 is MNHEY, CDR2 SMNVEV (reference sequence). The CDR3 has 14 residues. Trimming left V 5 bases short and J 3 bases short, with 8 bases between. The CDR3 bases are TGTGCCAGCAGTCCTCAGGGTGGGGCCAACGTCCTGACTTTC. Translated, it gives CASSPQGGANVLTF.

The chain combines TRBV7-9 with TRBJ2-7, with a weak D call TRBD1 (5 bases). The ends were cut back, 10 bases at V and 0 bases at J, with 19 bases in the middle. CDR1 is SEHNR, CDR2 FQNEAQ, per germline (reference sequence). CDR3 length equals 15 residues. The CDR3 protein is CAIVVDSPSSYEQYF. CDR3 DNA: TGTGCCATCGTAGTTGACAGCCCCAGCTCCTACGAGCAGTACTTC.

This clone was observed once. V is TRBV7-9 and J is TRBJ2-1, with 12 bases aligning to TRBD2. There are 17 residues in the CDR3. Germline values: CDR1 SEHNR, CDR2 FQNEAQ (reference sequence). The trim removed 1 base at V and 4 bases at J, leaving 5 bases unmatched. CDR3 sequence: CASSLGLAGAGYNEQFF. Here the CDR3 DNA reads TGTGCCAGCAGCTTAGGACTAGCGGGAGCGGGGTACAATGAGCAGTTCTTC.

The V and J genes are TRBV6-5 and TRBJ2-7; 8 nucleotides align to TRBD2. Unmatched junction bases numbered 7, after V lost 4 bases and J lost 2 bases. This CDR3 region has 15 residues. Germline loops: CDR1 MNHEY, CDR2 SVGAGI. CDR3 DNA sequence: TGTGCCAGCAGTTCATCTAGCGGGCCCACCTACGAGCAGTACTTC. This translates into CASSSSSGPTYEQYF.

The chain has TRBV27 and TRBJ2-1; TRBD2 agrees at 8 bases. CDR1 MNHEY and CDR2 SMNVEV come from the germline V gene (reference sequence). V shed 4 bases, J shed 5 bases, and the junction held 10 bases outside the gene matches. The CDR3 runs to 16 residues. The CDR3 region is CASSSQIAGIHNEQFF. CDR3 nucleotide sequence: TGTGCCAGCAGTTCCCAGATAGCGGGAATCCACAATGAGCAGTTCTTC.

Here the CDR3 DNA reads TGTGCCAGCAGCCACAGGACAGTGCTCGGCGGCACAGATACGCAGTATTTT. This gives the protein CASSHRTVLGGTDTQYF. The chain uses TRBV14 and TRBJ2-3, with D perhaps TRBD1 (6 bases). The ends were cut back, 3 bases at V and 1 base at J, with 17 bases in the middle. CDR1 SGHDN and CDR2 FVKESK come from the germline V gene. The CDR3 sequence is 17 residues long.

The genes are TRBV28 and TRBJ1-6, with D possibly being TRBD1 (6 bases). Germline CDR1 MDHEN, CDR2 SYDVKM. The CDR3 has 15 residues. Trimming removed 5 bases at V and 10 bases at J, with 18 bases between. The CDR3 region is CASSLRTVLGSPLHF. The CDR3 nucleotides are TGTGCCAGCAGTCTCCGGACAGTCCTAGGATCACCCCTCCACTTT.

This rearrangement joins TRBV19 to TRBJ1-1, with unresolved D. There are 15 residues in the CDR3. V lost 3 bases to trimming and J lost 1 base, with 12 bases between them. Germline CDR1 reads LNHDA; CDR2 reads SQIVND (reference sequence). The CDR3 bases are TGTGCCAGTAGTATCACCCCGGTTCCGAACACTGAAGCTTTCTTT. Its translation: CASSITPVPNTEAFF.

The V call is TRBV25-1, the J call TRBJ2-1, with D unresolved. Deletions cut 8 bases from V and 1 base from J, with 18 bases between. This CDR3 spans 16 amino acids. Per germline, CDR1 MGHDK and CDR2 SYGVNS. The CDR3 bases are TGTGCCAGCCGCGGAACAAAGAGAAGATCCTACAATGAGCAGTTCTTC. Its protein product is CASRGTKRRSYNEQFF.

The V call is TRBV15, the J call TRBJ1-1, with unresolved D. Trimming cost V 3 bases and J 4 bases, with 24 bases left between them. The CDR3 is 18 residues long. Germline assignment: CDR1 LNHNV and CDR2 YYDKDF (reference sequence). The CDR3 sequence is CATSRGFGPGVLGTEAFF. In DNA, the CDR3 is TGTGCCACCAGCAGGGGCTTTGGGCCCGGGGTCCTAGGCACTGAAGCTTTCTTT.